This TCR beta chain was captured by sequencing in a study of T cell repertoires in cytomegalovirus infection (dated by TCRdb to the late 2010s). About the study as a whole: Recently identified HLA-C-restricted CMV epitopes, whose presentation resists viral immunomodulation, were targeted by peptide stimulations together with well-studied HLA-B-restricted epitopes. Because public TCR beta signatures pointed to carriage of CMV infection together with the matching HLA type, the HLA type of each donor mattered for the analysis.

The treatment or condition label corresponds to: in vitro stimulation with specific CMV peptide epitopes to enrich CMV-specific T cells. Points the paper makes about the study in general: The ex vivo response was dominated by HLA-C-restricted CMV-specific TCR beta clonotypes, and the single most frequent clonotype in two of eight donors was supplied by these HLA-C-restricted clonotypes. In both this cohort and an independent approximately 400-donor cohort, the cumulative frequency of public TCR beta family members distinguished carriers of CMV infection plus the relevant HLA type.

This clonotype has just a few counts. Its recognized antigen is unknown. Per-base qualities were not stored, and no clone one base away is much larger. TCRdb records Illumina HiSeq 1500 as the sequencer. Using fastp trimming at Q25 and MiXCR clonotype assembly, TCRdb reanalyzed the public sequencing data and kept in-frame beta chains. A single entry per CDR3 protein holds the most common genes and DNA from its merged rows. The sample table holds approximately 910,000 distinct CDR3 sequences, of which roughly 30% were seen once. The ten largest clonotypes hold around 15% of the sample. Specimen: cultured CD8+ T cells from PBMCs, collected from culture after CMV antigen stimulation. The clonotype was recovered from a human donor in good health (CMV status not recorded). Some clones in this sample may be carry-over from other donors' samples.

The DNA reads TGTGCCAGCAGCTTAGCGCGCAGGGAGGGCGGCTACACCTTC. It translates as CASSLARREGGYTF. The V and J segments used are TRBV7-6 and TRBJ1-2; possibly the D gene is TRBD1, per 5 matching bases. V loses 0 bases, J loses 8 bases, and the germline ends lie 13 bases apart. The germline V gene supplies CDR1 SGHVS and CDR2 FNYEAQ. There are 14 amino acids in the CDR3, from cysteine to phenylalanine inclusive. CDR3 DNA is the only sequence kept; it has 42 bases, read in frame from the first base.